Below, one TCR beta chain is given with its context. Its antigen is currently unknown. The data derive from a study of regulatory T cells in long-lasting Graves disease. Study conclusions and caveats: Persistent disease favored TRBV28, TRBJ1-2 and TRBJ2-5.

Through Arm-PCR of CDR3 regions and iRepertoire HTBI primers, TCR beta libraries were built. MiXCR, run by TCRdb on the multiplex PCR reads, gives a single entry per CDR3 protein. This table has around 230,000 distinct CDR3 sequences, about a sixth appearing once. Germline values: CDR1 MDHEN, CDR2 SYDVKM. This CDR3 is 14 amino acids long. The V gene end was trimmed by 6 bases and the J gene end by 4 bases; junction bases not matched to a gene: 7. Regarding time point: newly diagnosed GD, antithyroid drugs for less than 3 months. Scientists built the TCR library using RNA that was extracted from PBMCs. The source of the patients was an endocrinology department in Xi'an, China.

The clonotype comes from a female donor with Graves disease. Sequencing used peripheral blood mononuclear cells (PBMCs), obtained at new diagnosis, from a patient treated with antithyroid drugs. V gene TRBV28 combines with J gene TRBJ1-1; 8 nucleotides line up with TRBD1. This chain's CDR3 is CASRIQDRVTEAFF. In nucleotides, the CDR3 is TGTGCCAGCAGAATCCAGGACAGGGTCACTGAAGCTTTCTTT. The full variable domain, rest sourced from reference TRBV28 and TRBJ1-1, is DVKVTQSSRYLVKRTGEKVFLECVQDMDHENMFWYRQDPGLGLRLIYFSYDVKMKEKGDIPEGYSVSREKKERFSLILESASTNQTSMYLCASRIQDRVTEAFFGQGTRLTVV.